These 9 T cell receptor beta chains were all obtained from the same sample, sequenced in a study of T cell repertoires in cytomegalovirus infection. Using its own MiXCR run on the reads, TCRdb lists one record per CDR3 protein. The sample holds about 890,000 distinct CDR3 sequences, 25% to 40% seen once. The antigens for these receptors are not known. Sample: cultured CD8+ T cells from PBMCs, taken from culture after CMV antigen stimulation. The receptors come from a human donor in good health (CMV status not recorded). Some clones in this sample may be carry-over from other donors' samples.

The rearrangement uses TRBV5-4 and TRBJ2-7, with D perhaps TRBD1 or TRBD2 (5 bases each). Trimming stripped 4 bases from V and 6 bases from J, with 17 bases between. The CDR3 length is 14 residues. Germline V CDR1 and CDR2: SGHNT, YYREEE (reference sequence). The CDR3 protein is CASSTLGPAGEQYV. As DNA, the CDR3 is TGTGCCAGCAGCACCCTGGGACCCGCCGGCGAGCAGTACGTC.

The rearrangement links TRBV6-2 or TRBV6-3 to TRBJ1-1, with D perhaps TRBD1 (6 bases). Germline V gene lookup returns CDR1 MNHEY and CDR2 SVGEGT. V gave up 1 base and J gave up 10 bases, with 7 bases separating them. The CDR3 covers 11 residues. The CDR3 is CASSYWGRAFF. CDR3 bases: TGTGCCAGCAGTTACTGGGGGCGAGCTTTCTTT.

The chain is built from TRBV20-1 and TRBJ2-3; the match to TRBD2 covers 8 bases. Germline CDR1 and CDR2: DFQATT and SNEGSKA (reference sequence). This CDR3 comprises 17 residues. Unmatched junction bases numbered 17, after V lost 7 bases and J lost 2 bases. CDR3 region: CSVSGFGSGAPTDTQYF. CDR3 bases: TGCAGTGTTAGTGGATTTGGTAGCGGGGCTCCCACAGATACGCAGTATTTT.

This chain's CDR3 is CATSRDRSSYGVYEQYF. The CDR3 DNA follows: TGTGCCACCAGCAGAGATAGGTCGAGTTACGGGGTGTACGAGCAGTACTTC. The gene calls are TRBV15 and TRBJ2-7, with a tentative D call TRBD2 (5 bases). The CDR3 contains 17 residues. CDR1 LNHNV and CDR2 YYDKDF come from the germline V gene (reference sequence). Trimming left V 0 bases short and J 4 bases short, with 19 bases between.

This clonotype has at least ten counts. This chain links TRBV7-9 with TRBJ1-5; D is ambiguous. CDR1 SEHNR and CDR2 FQNEAQ come from the germline V gene (reference sequence). Trimming left V 4 bases short and J 7 bases short, with 14 bases between. The CDR3 runs to 14 residues. The CDR3 bases are TGTGCCAGCAGCTCGGCCGACGGGGAGCAGCCCCAGCATTTT. Encoded protein: CASSSADGEQPQHF.

The CDR3 reads CASSQERAYEQYF. As DNA, the CDR3 is TGCGCCAGCAGCCAAGAAAGGGCCTACGAGCAGTACTTC. The genes are TRBV4-1 and TRBJ2-7; no firm D call. The CDR3 totals 13 residues. Trimming stripped 0 bases from V and 2 bases from J, with 5 bases between. Germline assignment: CDR1 MGHRA and CDR2 YSYEKL.

The sample holds many counts of this clonotype. V gene TRBV12-3 or TRBV12-4 combines with J gene TRBJ2-7; D is uncertain. This CDR3 is built from 12 residues. V lost 4 bases, J lost 6 bases, and 10 bases lay in between. For the CDR3, the DNA is TGTGCCAGCAGTTCGACGGTGTTCGAGCAGTACTTC. Amino acids: CASSSTVFEQYF.

This clonotype has a handful of counts. This rearrangement joins TRBV29-1 to TRBJ2-1; 10 nucleotides agree with TRBD1. CDR3 length: 13 amino acids. From germline, CDR1 is SQVTM and CDR2 ANQGSEA. V was clipped by 5 bases and J by 8 bases; unmatched bases: 6. The CDR3 protein is CSVWGQGMDEQFF. The CDR3 DNA reads as TGCAGCGTTTGGGGACAGGGGATGGATGAGCAGTTCTTC.

This clonotype was observed a handful of times. V is TRBV7-3 and J is TRBJ2-1, with D perhaps matching TRBD2 (6 bases). The CDR3 runs to 15 residues. Germline V gene sequence: CDR1 SGHTA, CDR2 FQGTGA. Trimming pared 5 bases from V and 4 bases from J, leaving 15 bases between. CDR3 nucleotides: TGTGCCAGCAGCCTGGGACTCCTCCCATACAATGAGCAGTTCTTC. Protein: CASSLGLLPYNEQFF.